A single sample is the source of the 16 T cell receptor beta chains below, sequenced in a study of blood T cell repertoires in COVID-19. The protocol was immunoSEQ multiplex PCR, while the TCRdb copy is restricted to in-frame clones and leaves out a portion. The data hold 200,000 to 300,000 clones, with around nine tenths observed a single time. What was sequenced was peripheral blood. The receptors come from a woman in her fifties or sixties with COVID-19, enrolled during active disease.

CDR3 in DNA: TGTGCCAGTAGTTCCAGAACCTTAGCGGGAACCAAATTCTCGAGGATGACGGAAGAGCTGTTTTTT. Protein product: CASSSRTLAGTKFSRMTEELFF. The chain links TRBV19 to TRBJ2-2; 8 positions agree with TRBD2. The V and J ends lost 5 bases and 11 bases, in that order; junction bases with no gene match: 34. This CDR3 is built from 22 residues. From germline, CDR1 is LNHDA and CDR2 SQIVND (reference sequence).

This rearrangement joins TRBV5-1 to TRBJ1-1; TRBD1 matches at 11 bases. V shed 6 bases and J 5 bases; nucleotides not matched to a gene: 6. This CDR3 has 14 amino acids. Germline assignment: CDR1 SGHRS and CDR2 YFSETQ. The CDR3 here is CASTGQGAWTEAFF. CDR3 nucleotide sequence: TGCGCCAGCACCGGACAGGGGGCTTGGACTGAAGCTTTCTTT.

The rearrangement uses TRBV7-6 and TRBJ2-5, with D maybe TRBD1 (7 bases). Trimming pared 3 bases from V and 1 base from J, leaving 12 bases between. The CDR3 has 15 amino acids. The germline CDR1 and CDR2 sequences are SGHVS and FNYEAQ. CDR3: CASSLGGQAQETQYF. For the CDR3, the DNA is TGTGCCAGCAGCTTGGGAGGACAGGCCCAAGAGACCCAGTACTTC.

This chain uses TRBV28 with TRBJ1-2, with TRBD1 matching 9 bases. Per germline, CDR1 MDHEN and CDR2 SYDVKM. The V gene end was trimmed by 6 bases and the J gene end by 7 bases; junction bases not matched to a gene: 12. This CDR3 is 15 amino acids long. Here the CDR3 DNA reads TGTGCCAGCAGCCCCCCGGGACAGGGTAACGGTGGCTACACCTTC. Translated: CASSPPGQGNGGYTF.

The V gene is TRBV30, the J gene TRBJ1-5, with D maybe TRBD1 (5 bases). The CDR3 loop spans 15 amino acids. Germline loops: CDR1 GTSNPN, CDR2 SVGIG (reference sequence). Deletions cut 1 base from V and 3 bases from J, with 13 bases between. Written as DNA, the CDR3 is TGTGCCTGGAGTGCAAACGCAGGGATCAATCAGCCCCAGCATTTT. This encodes CAWSANAGINQPQHF.

V and J are TRBV28 and TRBJ2-1; 7 nucleotides line up with TRBD2. Germline V gives CDR1 MDHEN, CDR2 SYDVKM. This CDR3 comprises 17 residues. V shed 5 bases, J shed 1 base, and the junction held 11 bases outside the gene matches. The CDR3 region has the DNA TGTGCCAGCAGTCGCCTGAGGCGGGAGTCTTCCTACAATGAGCAGTTCTTC. It encodes CASSRLRRESSYNEQFF.

In nucleotides, the CDR3 is TGTGCCAGCAGTCCGTACAGGGTCGCGAACACTGAAGCTTTCTTT. It is translated as CASSPYRVANTEAFF. The chain has TRBV27 and TRBJ1-1, with D perhaps TRBD1 (6 bases). The CDR3 has 15 residues. V gave up 5 bases and J gave up 1 base, with 14 bases separating them. Per the germline V gene, CDR1 is MNHEY and CDR2 is SMNVEV (reference sequence).

The rearrangement uses TRBV5-4 and TRBJ2-1, with a weak D call TRBD2 (5 bases). Trimming took off 2 bases at V and 0 bases at J, with 12 bases between the two ends. The germline V gene has CDR1 SGHNT and CDR2 YYREEE (reference sequence). The CDR3 runs 16 residues. The CDR3 sequence is CASSLLFGSSYNEQFF. As DNA, the CDR3 is TGTGCCAGCAGCTTATTATTTGGGAGCTCCTACAATGAGCAGTTCTTC.

CDR3: CASSQARCEQYF. The CDR3 DNA reads TGCGCCAGCAGTCAGGCTCGCTGCGAGCAGTACTTC. The chain is built from TRBV23-1 and TRBJ2-7; D remains ambiguous. TRBV23-1 is noted as an ORF with a role that remains uncertain. The length of the CDR3 is 12 residues. The V gene lost 3 bases and the J gene lost 6 bases, with 9 bases spanning the gap.

The V and J genes are TRBV7-3 and TRBJ2-7; D is perhaps TRBD2 (9 bases). Germline CDR1 is SGHTA and CDR2 is FQGTGA. V was shortened by 2 bases and J by 0 bases, with 23 bases between the two germline ends. CDR3 length: 19 amino acids. The CDR3 sequence is CASSLPGGGRASSSYEQYF. The CDR3 nucleotides read TGTGCCAGCAGCTTACCAGGGGGCGGGAGGGCCAGTAGCTCCTACGAGCAGTACTTC.

The gene calls are TRBV7-2 and TRBJ1-1; D is possibly TRBD1 (5 bases). There are 15 residues in the CDR3. V was clipped by 5 bases and J by 0 bases, with 13 bases between them. The V gene's germline CDR1 is SGHTA and CDR2 FQGNSA. As DNA, the CDR3 is TGTGCCAGCAGCCCCAGTCGGGGGGTGAACACTGAAGCTTTCTTT. This sequence encodes CASSPSRGVNTEAFF.

The chain combines TRBV29-1 with TRBJ2-5, with 10 nucleotides matching TRBD2. Germline V gene data show CDR1 as SQVTM and CDR2 as ANQGSEA. Trimming took 6 bases from V and 5 from J; bases not matched to a gene: 3. This CDR3 contains 12 residues. CDR3 loop: CSVKGLAETQYF. CDR3 DNA: TGCAGCGTGAAGGGACTAGCGGAGACCCAGTACTTC.

V and J are TRBV30 and TRBJ2-7, with D possibly matching TRBD1 (5 bases). The germline V gene encodes CDR1 GTSNPN and CDR2 SVGIG (reference sequence). Trimming removed 5 bases at V and 0 bases at J, with 8 bases between. This CDR3 contains 12 residues. This CDR3 is CAWARDSYEQYF. The CDR3 DNA is TGTGCCTGGGCCAGGGACTCCTACGAGCAGTACTTC.

The chain uses TRBV5-1 and TRBJ1-1; tentatively, D is TRBD1 (5 bases). CDR3 length: 13 residues. Germline-derived CDR1 and CDR2 are SGHRS and YFSETQ. Between the trimmed V and J ends, which lost 5 bases and 4 bases, there was a span of 12 bases. CDR3 sequence reads: CASSRGRTTEAFF. The CDR3 DNA follows: TGCGCCAGCAGTAGGGGTAGAACCACTGAAGCTTTCTTT.

The chain is built from TRBV6-5 and TRBJ2-3; tentatively, D is TRBD1 (5 bases). Trimming cost V 0 bases and J 2 bases, with 12 bases left between them. The CDR3 totals 16 residues. Germline V gene lookup returns CDR1 MNHEY and CDR2 SVGAGI. The CDR3 loop reads CASSYSTDTNTDTQYF. For the CDR3, the DNA is TGTGCCAGCAGTTACTCGACGGACACGAACACAGATACGCAGTATTTT.

The V call is TRBV29-1, the J call TRBJ1-4; D may be TRBD1 (5 bases). Germline assignment: CDR1 SQVTM and CDR2 ANQGSEA. CDR3 length equals 15 residues. V lost 6 bases to trimming and J lost 3 bases, with 17 bases between them. The DNA of the CDR3 is TGCAGCGTCGGGGGGTCCCGGGAGTCTAATGAAAAACTGTTTTTT. It encodes CSVGGSRESNEKLFF. Full variable domain (remainder filled in from reference TRBV29-1 and TRBJ1-4): SAVISQKPSRDICQRGTSLTIQCQVDSQVTMMFWYRQQPGQSLTLIATANQGSEATYESGFVIDKFPISRPNLTFSTLTVSNMSPEDSSIYLCSVGGSRESNEKLFFGSGTQLSVL.